This T cell receptor (beta chain) was found in a study of T-cell reconstitution after alpha-beta-depleted transplantation in children (dated by TCRdb to the mid-2010s). About the full investigation: The study quantitatively tracked T-cell immune reconstitution after TCRalphabeta/CD19-depleted allogeneic hematopoietic cell transplantation in children using TCR repertoire profiling. The research as a whole found: The apparently early alphabetaT-cell count recovery about two months after transplant was reportedly dependent on only several hundred rapidly expanded clones derived from non-depleted graft cells. In some patients, the high TCRbeta diversity seen at day 60 was put down to recipient T cells and intrathymic progenitors that had survived conditioning. The frequencies of hyperexpanded clones fell over the following months, and after one year, T-cell counts and TCRbeta diversity were mostly attributed to newly produced T cells.

This clonotype was seen repeatedly, ten times or more. Its binding antigen is unknown. No quality values exist for individual bases; no much larger clone is one base distant. CDR1 is given as ENHRY and CDR2 as SYGVKD, both from the germline V gene. Trimming takes 0 bases off V and 4 bases off J; junction bases not matched to a gene: 5. Reading from cysteine to phenylalanine, the CDR3 counts 15 amino acids. Left in the record is the CDR3 DNA by itself, 45 bases read in frame from the first base. The treatment or condition label for this specimen denotes: allogeneic hematopoietic cell transplantation with graft depleted of TCRalphabeta T cells and CD19 B cells. The children who served as transplant recipients had been given grafts of TCRalphabeta/CD19-depleted allogeneic hematopoietic cells. The protocol used for the library was PCR. Data came from an Illumina HiSeq 2500. Molecular barcoding was employed in the preparation of TCR libraries, with unique molecular identifiers being used to normalize TCRbeta repertoire quantification. The public reads were reanalyzed by TCRdb: fastp trimming at Q25, MiXCR alignment, in-frame beta chains only. Every distinct CDR3 protein forms one entry, paired with its most common genes and DNA. This sample lists around 670,000 distinct CDR3 sequences; less than 15% were detected once. In total, the top ten clones hold 0.65% to 0.9% of the sample.

The chain joins TRBV10-3 to TRBJ2-7, with 8 middle bases fitting TRBD2. The origin of this receptor is a girl aged 2 to 10 with congenital amegakaryocytic thrombocytopenia, due to receive a stem cell transplant. Sequenced here: PBMCs, sampled before TCRalphabeta/CD19-depleted stem cell transplant. This receptor carries the CDR3 CAISESGTRSYEQYF. The nucleotides read TGTGCCATCAGTGAGTCGGGGACTAGATCATACGAGCAGTACTTC.